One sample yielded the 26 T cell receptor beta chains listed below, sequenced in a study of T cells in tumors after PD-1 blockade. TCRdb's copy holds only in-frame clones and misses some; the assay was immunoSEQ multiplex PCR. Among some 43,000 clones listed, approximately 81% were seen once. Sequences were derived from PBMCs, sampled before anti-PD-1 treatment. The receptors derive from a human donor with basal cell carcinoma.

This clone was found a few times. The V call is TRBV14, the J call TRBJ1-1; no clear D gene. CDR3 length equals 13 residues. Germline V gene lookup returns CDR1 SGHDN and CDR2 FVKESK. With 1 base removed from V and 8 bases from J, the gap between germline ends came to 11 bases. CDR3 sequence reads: CASSQVRESEAFF. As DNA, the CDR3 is TGTGCCAGCAGCCAAGTAAGGGAGTCCGAAGCTTTCTTT.

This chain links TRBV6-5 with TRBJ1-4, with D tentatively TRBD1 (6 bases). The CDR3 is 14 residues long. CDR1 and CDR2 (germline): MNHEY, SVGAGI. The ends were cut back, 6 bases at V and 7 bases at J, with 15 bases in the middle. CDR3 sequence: CASRPGGAGEKLFF. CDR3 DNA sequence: TGTGCCAGCAGGCCCGGGGGGGCGGGTGAAAAACTGTTTTTT.

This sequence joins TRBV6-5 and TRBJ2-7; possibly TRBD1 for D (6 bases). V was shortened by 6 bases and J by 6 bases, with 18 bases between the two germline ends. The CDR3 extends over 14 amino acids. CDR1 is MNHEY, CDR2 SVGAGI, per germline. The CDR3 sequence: CASRSSGTPIEQYF. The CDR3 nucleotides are TGTGCCAGCAGATCGTCCGGGACACCCATCGAGCAGTACTTC.

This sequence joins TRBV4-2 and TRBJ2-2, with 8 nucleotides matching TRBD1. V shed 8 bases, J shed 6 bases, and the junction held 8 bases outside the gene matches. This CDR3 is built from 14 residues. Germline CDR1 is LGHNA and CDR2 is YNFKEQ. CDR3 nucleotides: TGTGCCAGCGAACTGGACAGGGCGGCCGGGGAGCTGTTTTTT. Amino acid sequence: CASELDRAAGELFF.

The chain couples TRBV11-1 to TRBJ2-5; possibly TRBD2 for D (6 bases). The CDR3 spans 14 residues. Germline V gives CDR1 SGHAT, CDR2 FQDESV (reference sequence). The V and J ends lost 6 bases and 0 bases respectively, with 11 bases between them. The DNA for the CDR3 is TGTGCCAGCAGTCGGGACTGGGACCAAGAGACCCAGTACTTC. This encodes CASSRDWDQETQYF.

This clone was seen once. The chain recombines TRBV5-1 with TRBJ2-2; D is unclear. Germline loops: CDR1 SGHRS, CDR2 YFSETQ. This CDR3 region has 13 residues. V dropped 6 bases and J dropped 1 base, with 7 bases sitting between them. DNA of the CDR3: TGCGCCAGCAACCCCGGGAACACCGGGGAGCTGTTTTTT. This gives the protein CASNPGNTGELFF. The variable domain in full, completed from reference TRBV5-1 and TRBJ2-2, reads KAGVTQTPRYLIKTRGQQVTLSCSPISGHRSVSWYQQTPGQGLQFLFEYFSETQRNKGNFPGRFSGRQFSNSRSEMNVSTLELGDSALYLCASNPGNTGELFFGEGSRLTVL.

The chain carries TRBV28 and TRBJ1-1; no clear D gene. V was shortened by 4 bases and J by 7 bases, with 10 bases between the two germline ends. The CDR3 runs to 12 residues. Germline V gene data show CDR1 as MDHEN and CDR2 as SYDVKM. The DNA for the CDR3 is TGTGCCAGCAGTTCTTCTTACGGTGAAGCTTTCTTT. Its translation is CASSSSYGEAFF.

The CDR3 region has the DNA TGTGCCAGCAGTCCAGACAGGGGGCGAGGCTACACCTTC. As protein: CASSPDRGRGYTF. J is TRBJ1-2 and V is TRBV27, with TRBD1 matching 10 bases. V shed 5 bases and J 8 bases; nucleotides not matched to a gene: 5. Germline V gene data show CDR1 as MNHEY and CDR2 as SMNVEV (reference sequence). CDR3 size: 13 residues.

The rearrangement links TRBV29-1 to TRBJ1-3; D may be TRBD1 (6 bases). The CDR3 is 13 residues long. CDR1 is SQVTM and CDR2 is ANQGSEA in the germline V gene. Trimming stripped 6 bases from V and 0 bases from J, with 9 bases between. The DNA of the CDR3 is TGCAGCGTCTGGACAGCCTCTGGAAACACCATATATTTT. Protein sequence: CSVWTASGNTIYF.

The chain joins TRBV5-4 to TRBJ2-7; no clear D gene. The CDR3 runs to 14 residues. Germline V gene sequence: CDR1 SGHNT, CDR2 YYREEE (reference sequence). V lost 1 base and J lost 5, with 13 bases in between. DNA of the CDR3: TGTGCCAGCAGCTTGAATGCCGGCCCGGACGAGCAGTACTTC. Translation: CASSLNAGPDEQYF.

DNA for the CDR3: TGTGCCAGCAGCCAAGACGTGGGGGGGCGCAATGAGCAGTTCTTC. It translates to CASSQDVGGRNEQFF. The rearrangement joins TRBV4-2 to TRBJ2-1, with D possibly being TRBD2 (7 bases). The CDR3 is made up of 15 amino acids. Trimming cost V 0 bases and J 6 bases, with 12 bases left between them. The germline V gene encodes CDR1 LGHNA and CDR2 YNFKEQ.

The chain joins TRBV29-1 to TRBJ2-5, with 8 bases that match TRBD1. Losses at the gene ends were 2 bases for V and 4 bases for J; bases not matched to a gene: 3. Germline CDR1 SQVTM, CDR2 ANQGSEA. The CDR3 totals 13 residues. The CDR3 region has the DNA TGCAGCGTTGAATCTGGACAGGGAGAGACCCAGTACTTC. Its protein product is CSVESGQGETQYF.

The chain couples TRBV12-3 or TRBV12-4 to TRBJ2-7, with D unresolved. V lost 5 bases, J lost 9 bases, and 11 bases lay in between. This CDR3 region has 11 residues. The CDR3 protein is CASSKGPAQYF. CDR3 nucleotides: TGTGCCAGCAGTAAAGGACCGGCGCAGTACTTC.

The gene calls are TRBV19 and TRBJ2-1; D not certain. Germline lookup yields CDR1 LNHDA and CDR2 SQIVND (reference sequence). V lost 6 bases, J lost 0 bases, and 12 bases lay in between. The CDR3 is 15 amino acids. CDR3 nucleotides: TGTGCCAGTAGCTTCAATTCGGACTCCTACAATGAGCAGTTCTTC. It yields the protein CASSFNSDSYNEQFF.

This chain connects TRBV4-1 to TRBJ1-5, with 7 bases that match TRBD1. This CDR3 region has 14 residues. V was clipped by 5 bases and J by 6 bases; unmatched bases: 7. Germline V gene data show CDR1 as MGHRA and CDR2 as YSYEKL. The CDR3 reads CASSYVQGSQPQHF. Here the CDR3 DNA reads TGCGCCAGCAGCTACGTACAGGGGTCTCAGCCCCAGCATTTT.

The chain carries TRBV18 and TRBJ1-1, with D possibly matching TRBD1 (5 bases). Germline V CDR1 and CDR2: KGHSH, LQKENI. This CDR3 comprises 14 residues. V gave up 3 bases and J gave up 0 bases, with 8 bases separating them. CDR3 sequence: CASSPLTVNTEAFF. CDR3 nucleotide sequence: TGTGCCAGCTCACCCCTGACAGTGAACACTGAAGCTTTCTTT.

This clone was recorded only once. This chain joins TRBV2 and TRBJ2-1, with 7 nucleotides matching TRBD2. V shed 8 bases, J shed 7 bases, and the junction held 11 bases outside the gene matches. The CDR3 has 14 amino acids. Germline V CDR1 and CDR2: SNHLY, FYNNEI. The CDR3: CASLAGTIYNEQFF. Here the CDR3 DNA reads TGTGCCAGCCTTGCCGGGACTATCTATAATGAGCAGTTCTTC.

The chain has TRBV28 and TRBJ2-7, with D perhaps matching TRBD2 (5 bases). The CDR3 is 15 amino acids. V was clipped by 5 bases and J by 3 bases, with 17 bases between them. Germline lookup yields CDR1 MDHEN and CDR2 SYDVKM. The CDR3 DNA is TGTGCCAGCAGTCCCCTCGGGAACCGGGACTACGAGCAGTACTTC. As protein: CASSPLGNRDYEQYF.

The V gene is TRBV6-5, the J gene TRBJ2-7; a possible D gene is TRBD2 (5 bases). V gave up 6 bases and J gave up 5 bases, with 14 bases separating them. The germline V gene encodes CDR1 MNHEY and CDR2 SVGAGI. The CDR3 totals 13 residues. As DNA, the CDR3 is TGTGCCAGCAGGGACTCCGGAGTCCACGAGCAGTACTTC. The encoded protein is CASRDSGVHEQYF.

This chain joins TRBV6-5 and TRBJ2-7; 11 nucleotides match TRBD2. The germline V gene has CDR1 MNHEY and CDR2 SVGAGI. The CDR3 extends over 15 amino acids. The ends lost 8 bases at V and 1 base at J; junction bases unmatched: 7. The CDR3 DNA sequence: TGTGCCAGCGAACGACTAGCGGGGAGTTCCTACGAGCAGTACTTC. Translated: CASERLAGSSYEQYF.

The CDR3 bases are TGTGCCAGCAGGAAGACAGGGGGCGGAAACACTGAAGCTTTCTTT. It codes for CASRKTGGGNTEAFF. V usage is TRBV5-8 and J usage is TRBJ1-1; 10 bases align to TRBD1. Germline CDR1 SGHTS, CDR2 YDEGEE. This CDR3 has 15 amino acids. The V gene end was trimmed by 5 bases and the J gene end by 2 bases; junction bases not matched to a gene: 6.

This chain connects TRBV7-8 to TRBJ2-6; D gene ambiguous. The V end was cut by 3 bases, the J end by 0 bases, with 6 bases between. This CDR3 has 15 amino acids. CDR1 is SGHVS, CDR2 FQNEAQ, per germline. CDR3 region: CASSFVPSGANVLTF. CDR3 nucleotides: TGTGCCAGCAGCTTTGTCCCCTCTGGGGCCAACGTCCTGACTTTC. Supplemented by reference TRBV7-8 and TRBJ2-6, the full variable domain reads GAGVSQSPRYKVAKRGQDVALRCDPISGHVSLFWYQQALGQGPEFLTYFQNEAQLDKSGLPSDRFFAERPEGSVSTLKIQRTQQEDSAVYLCASSFVPSGANVLTFGAGSRLTVL.

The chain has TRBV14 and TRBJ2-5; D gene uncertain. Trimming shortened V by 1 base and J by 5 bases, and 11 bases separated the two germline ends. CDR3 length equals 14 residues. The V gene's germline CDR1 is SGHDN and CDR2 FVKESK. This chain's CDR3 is CASSQGARSETQYF. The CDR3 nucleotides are TGTGCCAGCAGCCAAGGAGCAAGGAGTGAGACCCAGTACTTC.

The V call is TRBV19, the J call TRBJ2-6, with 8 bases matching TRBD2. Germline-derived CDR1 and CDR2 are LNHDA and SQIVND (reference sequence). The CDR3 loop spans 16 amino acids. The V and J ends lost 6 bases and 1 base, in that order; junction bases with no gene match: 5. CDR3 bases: TGTGCCAGTAGCGATGCGGGGGGATCTGGGGCCAACGTCCTGACTTTC. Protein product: CASSDAGGSGANVLTF.

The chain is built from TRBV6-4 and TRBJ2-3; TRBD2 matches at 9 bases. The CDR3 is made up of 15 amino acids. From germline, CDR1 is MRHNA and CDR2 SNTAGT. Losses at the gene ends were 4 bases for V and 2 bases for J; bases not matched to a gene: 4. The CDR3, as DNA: TGTGCCAGCAGTGCGGTAGCGGGGGTCACAGATACGCAGTATTTT. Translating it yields CASSAVAGVTDTQYF.

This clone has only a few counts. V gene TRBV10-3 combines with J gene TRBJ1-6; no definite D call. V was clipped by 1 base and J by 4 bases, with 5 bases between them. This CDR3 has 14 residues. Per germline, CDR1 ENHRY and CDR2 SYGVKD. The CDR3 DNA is TGTGCCATCAGTGAGTTGCAGTATAATTCACCCCTCCACTTT. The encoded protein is CAISELQYNSPLHF.